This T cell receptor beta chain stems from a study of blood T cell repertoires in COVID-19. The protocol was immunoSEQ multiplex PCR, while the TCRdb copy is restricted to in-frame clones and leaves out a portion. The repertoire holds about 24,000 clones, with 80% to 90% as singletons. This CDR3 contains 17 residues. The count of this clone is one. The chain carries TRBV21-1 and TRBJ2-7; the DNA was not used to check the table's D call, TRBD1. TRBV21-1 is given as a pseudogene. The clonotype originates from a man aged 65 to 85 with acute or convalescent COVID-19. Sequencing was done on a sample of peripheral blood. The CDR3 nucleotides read TGTGCCAGCAGCAAAGGGGACCCGGGACAGGGCTCCTACGAGCAGTACTTC. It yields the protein CASSKGDPGQGSYEQYF.